Listed here are 9 T cell receptor beta chains from one sample, sequenced in a study of PD-1 blockade in classical Hodgkin lymphoma. Libraries were prepared by immunoSEQ multiplex PCR; TCRdb keeps only in-frame clonotypes and omits some of them. The sample holds 23,000 or so clones, around 80% seen once. Relapse was seen in all patients after autologous stem cell transplantation, and brentuximab vedotin exposure was variable. Sequenced material: peripheral blood mononuclear cells (PBMCs), taken at baseline. The receptors were sampled from a human donor with classical Hodgkin lymphoma.

Written as DNA, the CDR3 is TGTGCCAGCTCACCAGGACTTCACTACGAGCAGTACTTC. The encoded protein is CASSPGLHYEQYF. This chain links TRBV18 with TRBJ2-7, with D perhaps matching TRBD2 (5 bases). The CDR3 consists of 13 residues. Germline V gene lookup returns CDR1 KGHSH and CDR2 LQKENI. V shed 2 bases and J shed 3 bases, with 8 bases lying between them.

The sample holds a few counts of this clone. This sequence joins TRBV6-5 and TRBJ1-2, with TRBD1 matching 7 bases. Germline V gene data show CDR1 as MNHEY and CDR2 as SVGAGI. This CDR3 region has 13 residues. J was trimmed by 7 bases and V by 2 bases; bases with no gene match: 4. The CDR3 loop is CASSYQAGGGYTF. The CDR3 region has the DNA TGTGCCAGCAGTTACCAGGCAGGGGGTGGCTACACCTTC.

The rearrangement uses TRBV19 and TRBJ1-2; D possibly corresponds to TRBD1 (6 bases). In germline, CDR1 is LNHDA, CDR2 SQIVND (reference sequence). Trimming shortened V by 5 bases and J by 4 bases, and 8 bases separated the two germline ends. The CDR3 extends over 12 amino acids. CDR3 nucleotides: TGTGCCAGTAGTGGACAGCGCTATGGCTACACCTTC. As protein: CASSGQRYGYTF.

The chain links TRBV4-2 to TRBJ1-1; TRBD1 agrees at 8 bases. Per germline, CDR1 LGHNA and CDR2 YNFKEQ. The V segment lost 2 bases and the J segment 3 bases; nucleotides outside the gene matches: 5. The CDR3 is made up of 15 amino acids. CDR3 coding DNA: TGTGCCAGCAGCCAATTGACAGGGGCGGACACTGAAGCTTTCTTT. Amino acids: CASSQLTGADTEAFF.

The J gene is TRBJ2-3, the V gene TRBV13, with D tentatively TRBD1 or TRBD2 (6 bases each). The CDR3 is made up of 15 amino acids. V lost 1 base and J 4 bases, leaving 12 bases between the germline ends. CDR1 and CDR2 (germline): PRHDT, FYEKMQ (reference sequence). The CDR3 loop is CASSLAGGVPDTQYF. CDR3 sequence (DNA): TGTGCCAGCAGCTTAGCCGGGGGCGTTCCAGATACGCAGTATTTT.

The CDR3 sequence: CASSFRDSYEQYF. The CDR3 DNA reads as TGTGCCAGCAGCTTCCGGGACAGCTACGAGCAGTACTTC. The chain links TRBV11-3 to TRBJ2-7, with TRBD1 matching 7 bases. With V trimmed by 3 bases and J by 3 bases, 2 bases remained unmatched. The length of the CDR3 is 13 residues. Per the germline V gene, CDR1 is SGHNT and CDR2 is YENEEA.

This rearrangement joins TRBV27 to TRBJ2-3; no clear D gene. The CDR3 is 14 residues long. Germline V gives CDR1 MNHEY, CDR2 SMNVEV (reference sequence). Trimming removed 5 bases at V and 0 bases at J, with 9 bases between. The CDR3 bases are TGTGCCAGCAGTCCACTGGGCAGCACAGATACGCAGTATTTT. The encoded protein is CASSPLGSTDTQYF.

On this clone: This sequence is one base from a far larger clone and is likely a read error. The chain carries TRBV4-3 and TRBJ2-5, with TRBD2 identical over 9 bases. The V gene end was trimmed by 1 base and the J gene end by 5 bases; junction bases not matched to a gene: 11. CDR3 size: 17 residues. Germline assignment: CDR1 LGHNA and CDR2 YSLEER. CDR3 protein: CASSQGGSRGGLETQYF. The CDR3 DNA reads TGCGCCAGCAGCCAAGGGGGGTCGCGGGGGGGGCTGGAGACCCAGTACTTC.

The chain links TRBV2 to TRBJ2-1, with D perhaps matching TRBD1 (7 bases). The CDR3 is made up of 16 amino acids. The V end was cut by 2 bases, the J end by 5 bases, with 16 bases between. Germline V gene sequence: CDR1 SNHLY, CDR2 FYNNEI. Here the CDR3 DNA reads TGTGCCAGCAGTGAATTTAGGGGGCGCGGGAACAATGAGCAGTTCTTC. Amino acids: CASSEFRGRGNNEQFF.